This T cell receptor beta chain is drawn from a study of cytomegalovirus exposure and HLA in healthy donors. Study information: Counted in an early data release were about 85 million unique TCRs from HLA-typed donors. The study's findings and limits: Apparent HLA restriction characterized most CMV-associated TCR beta chains in a later analysis.

This CDR3 is built from 15 residues. Germline V gene sequence: CDR1 SGHTA, CDR2 FQGNSA. V dropped 1 base and J dropped 11; count of bases not matched to a gene: 13. Amplification used 60 Vbeta primers and 13 Jbeta primers. Assay used: immunoSEQ multiplex PCR; TCRdb lists only in-frame clones, some missing. The repertoire holds some 200,000 clones, with around 80% as singletons. A remark on this clone: As yet, its antigen is unknown.

The sample taken for sequencing was PBMCs. The clonotype originates from a woman in her thirties in good health and CMV-seronegative. The genes are TRBV7-2 and TRBJ1-2; 7 nucleotides line up with TRBD1. CDR3: CASSLDYTGVEGYTF. CDR3 nucleotide sequence: TGTGCCAGCAGCTTAGACTACACAGGGGTTGAAGGGTACACCTTC. Based on the CDR3 plus reference TRBV7-2 and TRBJ1-2, the full variable domain is GAGVSQSPSNKVTEKGKDVELRCDPISGHTALYWYRQSLGQGLEFLIYFQGNSAPDKSGLPSDRFSAERTGGSVSTLTIQRTQQEDSAVYLCASSLDYTGVEGYTFGSGTRLTVV.